This note documents a single T cell receptor (beta chain) sequence. This sample was included in a study of blood T cell repertoires in COVID-19. Participants' own reports of clinical history determined their cohort assignment. Symptom resolution, clearance, or two negative PCRs marked donors in Cohort 3 as recovered. Using immunoSEQ multiplex PCR, the repertoire was profiled, and TCRdb retains in-frame clones only, with some absent. The sample consists of around 200,000 clones, approximately 90% of them appearing once. The CDR3 has 16 residues. The V gene end was trimmed by 4 bases and the J gene end by 2 bases; junction bases not matched to a gene: 10. The germline V gene has CDR1 SGHDT and CDR2 YYEEEE.

The genes are TRBV5-6 and TRBJ1-1, with 8 bases lining up with TRBD1. The sequenced sample was PBMCs or T cells enriched from blood (not recorded which). The receptor's source is a woman between 25 and 40 years old who had recovered from COVID-19. CDR3 sequence reads: CASSVYRDRINTEAFF. CDR3 sequence (DNA): TGTGCCAGCAGCGTTTACCGGGACAGGATTAACACTGAAGCTTTCTTT.